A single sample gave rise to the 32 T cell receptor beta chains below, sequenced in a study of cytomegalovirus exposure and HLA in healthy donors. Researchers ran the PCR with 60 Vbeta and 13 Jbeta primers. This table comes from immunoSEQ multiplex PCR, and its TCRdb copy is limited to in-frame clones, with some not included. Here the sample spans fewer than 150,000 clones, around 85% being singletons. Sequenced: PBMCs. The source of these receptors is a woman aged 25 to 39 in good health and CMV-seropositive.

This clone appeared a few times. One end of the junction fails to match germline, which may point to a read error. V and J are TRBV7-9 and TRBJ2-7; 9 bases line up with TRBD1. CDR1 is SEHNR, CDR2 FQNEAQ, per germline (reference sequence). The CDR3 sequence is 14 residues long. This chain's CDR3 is CSSSLGTGPSEQYF. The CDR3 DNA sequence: TGTTCCAGCAGCTTGGGGACAGGGCCGAGCGAGCAGTACTTC.

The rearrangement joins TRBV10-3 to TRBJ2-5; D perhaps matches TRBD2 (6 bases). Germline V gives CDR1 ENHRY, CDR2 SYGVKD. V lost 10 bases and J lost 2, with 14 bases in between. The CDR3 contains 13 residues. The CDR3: CATGVGPQETQYF. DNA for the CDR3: TGTGCCACGGGGGTAGGTCCTCAAGAGACCCAGTACTTC.

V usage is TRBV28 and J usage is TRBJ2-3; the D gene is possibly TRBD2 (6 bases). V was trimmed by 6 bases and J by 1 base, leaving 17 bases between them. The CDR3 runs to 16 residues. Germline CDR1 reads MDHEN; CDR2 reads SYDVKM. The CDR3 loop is CASSPVGGMRTDTQYF. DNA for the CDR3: TGTGCCAGCAGCCCCGTGGGGGGTATGCGCACAGATACGCAGTATTTT.

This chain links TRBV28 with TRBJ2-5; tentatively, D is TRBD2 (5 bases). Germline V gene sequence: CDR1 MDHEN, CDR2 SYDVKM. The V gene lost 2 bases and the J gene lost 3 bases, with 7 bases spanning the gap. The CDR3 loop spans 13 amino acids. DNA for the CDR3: TGTGCCAGCAGTTTAAGGGAGAAAGAGACCCAGTACTTC. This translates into CASSLREKETQYF.

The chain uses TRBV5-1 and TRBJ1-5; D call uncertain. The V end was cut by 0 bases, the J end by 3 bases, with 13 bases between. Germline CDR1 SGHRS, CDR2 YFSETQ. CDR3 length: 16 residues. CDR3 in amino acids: CASSLDPSGDNQPQHF. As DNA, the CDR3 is TGCGCCAGCAGCTTGGATCCTTCAGGCGACAATCAGCCCCAGCATTTT.

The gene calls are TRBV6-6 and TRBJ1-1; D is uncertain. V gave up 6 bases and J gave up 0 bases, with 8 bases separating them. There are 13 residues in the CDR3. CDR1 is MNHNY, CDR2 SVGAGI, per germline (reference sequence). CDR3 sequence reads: CASRETVNTEAFF. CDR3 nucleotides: TGTGCCAGCAGGGAGACGGTGAACACTGAAGCTTTCTTT.

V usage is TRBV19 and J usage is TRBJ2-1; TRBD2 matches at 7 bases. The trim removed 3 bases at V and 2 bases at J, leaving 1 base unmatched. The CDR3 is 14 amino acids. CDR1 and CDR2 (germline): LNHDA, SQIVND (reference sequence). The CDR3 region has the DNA TGTGCCAGTAGTATGGCGGGGGCCTACAATGAGCAGTTCTTC. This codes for CASSMAGAYNEQFF.

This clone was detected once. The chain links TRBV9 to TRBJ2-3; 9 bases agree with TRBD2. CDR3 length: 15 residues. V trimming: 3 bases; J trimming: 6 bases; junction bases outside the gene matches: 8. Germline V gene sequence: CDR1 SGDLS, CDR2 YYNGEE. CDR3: CASSGSGSLADTQYF. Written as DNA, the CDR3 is TGTGCCAGCAGCGGTAGCGGGAGCCTGGCGGATACGCAGTATTTT.

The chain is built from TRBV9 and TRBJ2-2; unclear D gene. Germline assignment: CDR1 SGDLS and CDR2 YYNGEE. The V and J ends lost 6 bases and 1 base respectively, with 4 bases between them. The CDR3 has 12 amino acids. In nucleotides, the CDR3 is TGTGCCAGCACGGGGAACACCGGGGAGCTGTTTTTT. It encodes CASTGNTGELFF.

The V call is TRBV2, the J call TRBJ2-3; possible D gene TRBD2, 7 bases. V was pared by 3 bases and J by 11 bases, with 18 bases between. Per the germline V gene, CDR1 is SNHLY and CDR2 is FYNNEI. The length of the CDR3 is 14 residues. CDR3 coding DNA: TGTGCCAGCAGTGACCCGGGGGGCCCCGAGGTGCAGTATTTT. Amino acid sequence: CASSDPGGPEVQYF.

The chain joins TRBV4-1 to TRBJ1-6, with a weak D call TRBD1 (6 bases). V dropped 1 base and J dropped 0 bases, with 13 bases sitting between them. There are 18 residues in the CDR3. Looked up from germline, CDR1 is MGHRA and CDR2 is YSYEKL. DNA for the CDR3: TGCGCCAGCAGCCAAGGTTTACAGGGCAGCTCCTATAATTCACCCCTCCACTTT. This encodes CASSQGLQGSSYNSPLHF.

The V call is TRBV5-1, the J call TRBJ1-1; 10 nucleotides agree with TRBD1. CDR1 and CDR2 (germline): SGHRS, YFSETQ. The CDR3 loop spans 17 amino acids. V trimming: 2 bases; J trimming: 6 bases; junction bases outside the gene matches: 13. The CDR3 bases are TGCGCCAGCAGCTTTGGGGAGACAGGGGGCGCGAAGGCTGAAGCTTTCTTT. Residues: CASSFGETGGAKAEAFF. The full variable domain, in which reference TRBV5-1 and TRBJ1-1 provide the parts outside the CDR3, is KAGVTQTPRYLIKTRGQQVTLSCSPISGHRSVSWYQQTPGQGLQFLFEYFSETQRNKGNFPGRFSGRQFSNSRSEMNVSTLELGDSALYLCASSFGETGGAKAEAFFGQGTRLTVV.

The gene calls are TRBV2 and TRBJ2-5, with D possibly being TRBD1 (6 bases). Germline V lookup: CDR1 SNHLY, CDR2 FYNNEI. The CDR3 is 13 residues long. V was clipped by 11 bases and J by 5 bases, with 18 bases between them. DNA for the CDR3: TGTGCCGGCAACGTAGGGGGTGTGGAGACCCAGTACTTC. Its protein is CAGNVGGVETQYF. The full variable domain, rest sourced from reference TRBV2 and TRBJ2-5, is EPEVTQTPSHQVTQMGQEVILRCVPISNHLYFYWYRQILGQKVEFLVSFYNNEISEKSEIFDDQFSVERPDGSNFTLKIRSTKLEDSAMYFCAGNVGGVETQYFGPGTRLLVL.

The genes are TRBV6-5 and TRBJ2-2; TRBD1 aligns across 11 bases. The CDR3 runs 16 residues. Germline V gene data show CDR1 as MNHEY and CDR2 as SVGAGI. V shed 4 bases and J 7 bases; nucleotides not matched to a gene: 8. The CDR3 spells CASSWRTGGGGGELFF. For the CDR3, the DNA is TGTGCCAGCAGTTGGCGGACAGGGGGCGGTGGCGGGGAGCTGTTTTTT.

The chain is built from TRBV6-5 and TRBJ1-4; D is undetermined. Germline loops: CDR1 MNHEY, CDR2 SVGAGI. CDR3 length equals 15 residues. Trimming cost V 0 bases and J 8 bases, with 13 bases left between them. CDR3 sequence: CASSYSIGIKEKLFF. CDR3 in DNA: TGTGCCAGCAGTTACTCAATCGGGATCAAGGAAAAACTGTTTTTT.

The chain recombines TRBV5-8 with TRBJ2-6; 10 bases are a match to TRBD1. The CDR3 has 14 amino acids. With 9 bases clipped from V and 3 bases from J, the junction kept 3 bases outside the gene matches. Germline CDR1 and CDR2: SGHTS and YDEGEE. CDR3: CATGTGVGANVLTF. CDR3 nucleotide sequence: TGTGCCACCGGGACAGGGGTTGGGGCCAACGTCCTGACTTTC.

CDR3 DNA sequence: TGTGCCAGCAGAGCCGGGACAGGGAGATCTGAAGCTTTCTTT. Protein: CASRAGTGRSEAFF. The chain employs TRBV7-9 and TRBJ1-1; 9 nucleotides agree with TRBD1. This CDR3 region has 14 residues. CDR1 and CDR2 from the germline V gene are SEHNR and FQNEAQ (reference sequence). V trimming: 6 bases; J trimming: 6 bases; junction bases outside the gene matches: 8.

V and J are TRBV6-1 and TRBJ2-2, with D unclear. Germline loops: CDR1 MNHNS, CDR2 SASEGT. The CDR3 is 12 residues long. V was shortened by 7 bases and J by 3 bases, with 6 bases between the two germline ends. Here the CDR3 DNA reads TGTGCCAGCACCCCAGACACCGGGGAGCTGTTTTTT. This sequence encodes CASTPDTGELFF.

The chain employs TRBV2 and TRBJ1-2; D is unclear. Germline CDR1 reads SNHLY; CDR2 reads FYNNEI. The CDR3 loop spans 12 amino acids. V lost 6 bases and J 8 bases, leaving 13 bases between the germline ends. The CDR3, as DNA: TGTGCCAGCAGCAACGGAGGGCGGGGCTACACCTTC. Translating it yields CASSNGGRGYTF.

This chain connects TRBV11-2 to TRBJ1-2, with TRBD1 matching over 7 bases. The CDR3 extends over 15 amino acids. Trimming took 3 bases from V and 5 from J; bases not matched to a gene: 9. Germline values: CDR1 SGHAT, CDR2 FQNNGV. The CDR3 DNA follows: TGTGCCAGCAGCTTCCAACCAGCGACAGGGTATGGCTACACCTTC. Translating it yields CASSFQPATGYGYTF.

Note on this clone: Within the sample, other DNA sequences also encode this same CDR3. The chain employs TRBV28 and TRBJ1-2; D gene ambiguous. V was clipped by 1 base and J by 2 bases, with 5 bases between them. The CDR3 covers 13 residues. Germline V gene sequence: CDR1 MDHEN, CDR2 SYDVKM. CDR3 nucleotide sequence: TGTGCCAGCAGTTTATCTGCGAACTATGGCTACACCTTC. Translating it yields CASSLSANYGYTF.

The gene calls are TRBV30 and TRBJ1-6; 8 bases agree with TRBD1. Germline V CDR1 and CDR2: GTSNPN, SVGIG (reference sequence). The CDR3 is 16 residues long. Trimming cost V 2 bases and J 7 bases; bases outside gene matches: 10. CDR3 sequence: CAWSSLPGQVNSPLHF. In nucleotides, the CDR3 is TGTGCCTGGAGTTCCTTACCGGGACAGGTGAATTCACCCCTCCACTTT.

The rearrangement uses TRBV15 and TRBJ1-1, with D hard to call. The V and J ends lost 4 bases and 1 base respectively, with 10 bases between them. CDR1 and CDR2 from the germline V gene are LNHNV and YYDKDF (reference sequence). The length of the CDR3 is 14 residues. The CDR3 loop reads CATSTLYRNTEAFF. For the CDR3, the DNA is TGTGCCACCAGCACCTTATACAGGAACACTGAAGCTTTCTTT.

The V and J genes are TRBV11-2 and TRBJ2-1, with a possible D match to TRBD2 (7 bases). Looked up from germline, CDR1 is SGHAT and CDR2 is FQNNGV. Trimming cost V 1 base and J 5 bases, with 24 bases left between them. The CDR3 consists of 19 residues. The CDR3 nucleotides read TGTGCCAGCAGCTTAGGTGGTACCAGGGCGGGGGCAGGGGACAATGAGCAGTTCTTC. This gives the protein CASSLGGTRAGAGDNEQFF.

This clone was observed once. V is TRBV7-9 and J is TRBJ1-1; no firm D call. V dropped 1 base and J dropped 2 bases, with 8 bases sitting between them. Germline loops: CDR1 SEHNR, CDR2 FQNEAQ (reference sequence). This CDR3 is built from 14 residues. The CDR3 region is CASSLGAGNTEAFF. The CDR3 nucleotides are TGTGCCAGCAGCTTAGGGGCGGGAAACACTGAAGCTTTCTTT.

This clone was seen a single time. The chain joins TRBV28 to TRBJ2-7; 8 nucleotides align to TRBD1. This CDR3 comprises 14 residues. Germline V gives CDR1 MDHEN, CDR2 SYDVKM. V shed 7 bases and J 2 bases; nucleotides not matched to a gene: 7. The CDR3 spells CASIPRTGTYEQYF. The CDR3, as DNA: TGTGCCAGCATCCCACGGACAGGGACCTACGAGCAGTACTTC.

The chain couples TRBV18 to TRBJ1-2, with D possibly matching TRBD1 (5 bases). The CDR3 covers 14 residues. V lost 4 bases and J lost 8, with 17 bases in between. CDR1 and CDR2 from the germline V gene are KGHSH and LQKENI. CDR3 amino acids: CASSLFGRDDGYTF. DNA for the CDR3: TGTGCCAGCTCACTCTTCGGGAGGGACGACGGCTACACCTTC.

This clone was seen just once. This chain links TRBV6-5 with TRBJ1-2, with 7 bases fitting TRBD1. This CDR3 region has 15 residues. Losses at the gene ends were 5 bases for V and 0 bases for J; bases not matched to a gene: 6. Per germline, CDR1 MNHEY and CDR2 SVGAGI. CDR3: CASSSPTGANYGYTF. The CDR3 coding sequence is TGTGCCAGCAGTAGCCCTACAGGGGCTAACTATGGCTACACCTTC.

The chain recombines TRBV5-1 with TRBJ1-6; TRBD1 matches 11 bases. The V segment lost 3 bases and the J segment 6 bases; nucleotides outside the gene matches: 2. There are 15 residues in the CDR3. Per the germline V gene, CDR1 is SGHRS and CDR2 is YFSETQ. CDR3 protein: CASSSGQGANSPLHF. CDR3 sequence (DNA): TGCGCCAGCAGCTCCGGACAGGGGGCTAATTCACCCCTCCACTTT.

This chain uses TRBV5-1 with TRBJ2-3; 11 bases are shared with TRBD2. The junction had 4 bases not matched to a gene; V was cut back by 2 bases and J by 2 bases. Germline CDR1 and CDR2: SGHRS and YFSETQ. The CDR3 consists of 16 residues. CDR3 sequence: CASSFTSGSYTDTQYF. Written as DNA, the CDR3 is TGCGCCAGCAGCTTCACTAGCGGGAGTTACACAGATACGCAGTATTTT.

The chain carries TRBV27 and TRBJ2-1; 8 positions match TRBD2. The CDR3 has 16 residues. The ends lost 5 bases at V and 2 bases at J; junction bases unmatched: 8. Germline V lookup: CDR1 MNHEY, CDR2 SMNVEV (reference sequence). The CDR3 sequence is CASSPPGGPAYNEQFF. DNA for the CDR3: TGTGCCAGCAGTCCACCGGGGGGGCCGGCCTACAATGAGCAGTTCTTC.

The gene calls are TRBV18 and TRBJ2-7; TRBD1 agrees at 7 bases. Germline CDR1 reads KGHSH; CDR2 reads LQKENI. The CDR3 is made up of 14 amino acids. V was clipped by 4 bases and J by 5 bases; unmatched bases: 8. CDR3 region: CASSLTGTVNEQYF. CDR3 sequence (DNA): TGTGCCAGCTCACTTACCGGGACAGTAAACGAGCAGTACTTC.